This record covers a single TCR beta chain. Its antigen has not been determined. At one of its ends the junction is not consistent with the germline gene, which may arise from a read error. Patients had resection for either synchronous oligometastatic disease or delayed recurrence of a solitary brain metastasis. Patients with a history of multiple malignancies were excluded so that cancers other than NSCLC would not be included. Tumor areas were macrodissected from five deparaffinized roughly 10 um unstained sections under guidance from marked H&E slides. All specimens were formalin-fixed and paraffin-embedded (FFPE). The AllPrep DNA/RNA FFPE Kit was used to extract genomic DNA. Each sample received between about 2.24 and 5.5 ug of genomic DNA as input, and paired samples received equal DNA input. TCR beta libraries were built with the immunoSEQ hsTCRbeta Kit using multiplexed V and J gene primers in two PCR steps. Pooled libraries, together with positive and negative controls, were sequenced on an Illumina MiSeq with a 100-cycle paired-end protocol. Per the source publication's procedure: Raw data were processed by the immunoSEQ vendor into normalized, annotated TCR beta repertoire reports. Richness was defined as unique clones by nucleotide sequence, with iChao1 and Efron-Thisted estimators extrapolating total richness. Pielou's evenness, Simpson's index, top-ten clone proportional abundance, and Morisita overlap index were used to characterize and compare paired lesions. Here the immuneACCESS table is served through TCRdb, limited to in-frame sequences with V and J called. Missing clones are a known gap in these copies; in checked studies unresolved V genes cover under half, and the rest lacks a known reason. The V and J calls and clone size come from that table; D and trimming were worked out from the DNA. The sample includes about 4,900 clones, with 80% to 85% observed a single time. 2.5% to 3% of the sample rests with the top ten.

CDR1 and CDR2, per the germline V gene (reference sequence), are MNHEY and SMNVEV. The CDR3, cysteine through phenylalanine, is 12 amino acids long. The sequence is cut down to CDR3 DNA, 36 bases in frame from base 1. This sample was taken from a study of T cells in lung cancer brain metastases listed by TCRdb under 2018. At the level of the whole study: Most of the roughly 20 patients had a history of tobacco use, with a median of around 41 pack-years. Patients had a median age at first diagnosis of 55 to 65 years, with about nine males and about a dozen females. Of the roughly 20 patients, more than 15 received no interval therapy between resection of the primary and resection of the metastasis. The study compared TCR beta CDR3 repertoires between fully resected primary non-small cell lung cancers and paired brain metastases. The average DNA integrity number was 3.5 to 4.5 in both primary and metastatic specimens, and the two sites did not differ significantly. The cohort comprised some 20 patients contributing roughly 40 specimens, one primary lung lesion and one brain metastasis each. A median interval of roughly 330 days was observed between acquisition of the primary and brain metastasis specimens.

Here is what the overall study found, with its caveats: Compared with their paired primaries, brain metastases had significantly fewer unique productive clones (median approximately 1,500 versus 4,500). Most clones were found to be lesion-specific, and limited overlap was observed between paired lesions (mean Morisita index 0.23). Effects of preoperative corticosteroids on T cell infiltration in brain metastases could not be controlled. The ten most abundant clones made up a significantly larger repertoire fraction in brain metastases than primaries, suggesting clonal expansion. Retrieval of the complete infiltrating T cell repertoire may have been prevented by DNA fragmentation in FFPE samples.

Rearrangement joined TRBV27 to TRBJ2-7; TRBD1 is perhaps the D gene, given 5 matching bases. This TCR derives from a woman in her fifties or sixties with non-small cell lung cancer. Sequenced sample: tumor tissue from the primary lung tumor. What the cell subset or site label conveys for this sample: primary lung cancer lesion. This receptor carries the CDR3 CANSLQVYEQYF. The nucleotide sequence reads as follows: TGTGCCAACAGTTTACAGGTTTACGAGCAGTACTTC.